The following is a T cell receptor (beta chain) sequence with its context. Authors' processing steps: Amplifying reference gene primers gave estimates of nucleated cell counts. The assay was immunoSEQ multiplex PCR, and TCRdb's table has in-frame clones only and misses some. V, J and clone size were drawn from that table, and D and trimming were deduced from the DNA. The table shows 150,000 to 200,000 clones, with roughly 77% occurring only once. This sample was included in a study of blood T cell repertoires in COVID-19. Whole-study context: From T cells, B-cell-depleted T cells, or PBMCs came the material, which was cDNA or gDNA.

There are 16 residues in the CDR3. CDR1 and CDR2 (germline): MNHEY, SMNVEV (reference sequence). V lost 6 bases, J lost 3 bases, and 7 bases stayed unmatched. The V and J genes are TRBV27 and TRBJ1-6, with 8 nucleotides matching TRBD1. This receptor was taken from a woman aged 50 to 60 with acute COVID-19. Sequencing was done on a sample of PBMCs or T cells enriched from blood (not recorded which). For the CDR3, the DNA is TGTGCCAGCAGGCTCGGACAGGGTTTCTATAATTCACCCCTCCACTTT. Its protein is CASRLGQGFYNSPLHF.